The next 17 T cell receptor beta chains were all read from a single sample in a study of spatial heterogeneity in lung cancer. As for time point: sample taken at primary tumor resection. Unsorted tumor, nontumor lung tissue or cryopreserved PBMC supplied the whole RNA. MiXCR was run by TCRdb on the 5' RACE reads, yielding one entry per CDR3 protein. The table includes about 92,000 distinct CDR3 sequences, more than 10% detected once. The material was PBMCs, obtained at surgery. The receptors derive from a male donor with early-stage non-small cell lung cancer.

This clonotype was detected only a few times. The genes are TRBV6-2 or TRBV6-3 and TRBJ1-6; D gene uncertain. Deletions cut 2 bases from V and 4 bases from J, with 12 bases between. CDR1 and CDR2 from the germline V gene are MNHEY and SVGEGT. The CDR3 extends over 16 amino acids. CDR3 sequence: CASSYPAGAYNSPLHF. The CDR3 nucleotides are TGTGCCAGCAGTTACCCGGCGGGAGCTTATAATTCACCCCTCCACTTT.

This clonotype was counted only a few times. The rearrangement links TRBV29-1 to TRBJ2-6, with 8 bases matching TRBD2. Germline CDR1 reads SQVTM; CDR2 reads ANQGSEA. The CDR3 is 15 residues long. V lost 3 bases, J lost 4 bases, and 5 bases stayed unmatched. CDR3 loop: CSVEPGGSGANVLTF. For the CDR3, the DNA is TGCAGCGTTGAGCCGGGAGGGAGCGGGGCCAACGTCCTGACTTTC.

The chain employs TRBV5-4 and TRBJ2-5; D might be TRBD2 (5 bases). This CDR3 has 14 amino acids. Germline V CDR1 and CDR2: SGHNT, YYREEE (reference sequence). Trimming took off 9 bases at V and 1 base at J, with 16 bases between the two ends. CDR3 nucleotides: TGTGCCACAGTTGACCGGGGTGCCCAAGAGACCCAGTACTTC. It encodes CATVDRGAQETQYF. Looking up the rest from reference TRBV5-4 and TRBJ2-5 gives the full variable domain: ETGVTQSPTHLIKTRGQQVTLRCSSQSGHNTVSWYQQALGQGPQFIFQYYREEENGRGNFPPRFSGLQFPNYSSELNVNALELDDSALYLCATVDRGAQETQYFGPGTRLLVL.

The J gene is TRBJ2-2, the V gene TRBV7-3, with D hard to call. V lost 5 bases and J 6 bases, leaving 13 bases between the germline ends. The CDR3 spans 14 residues. CDR1 is SGHTA and CDR2 is FQGTGA in the germline V gene. CDR3 sequence reads: CASSMSASPGELFF. The DNA of the CDR3 is TGTGCCAGCAGCATGAGTGCAAGTCCCGGGGAGCTGTTTTTT.

This sequence joins TRBV5-6 and TRBJ1-1, with D possibly matching TRBD1 (5 bases). Germline-derived CDR1 and CDR2 are SGHDT and YYEEEE. The length of the CDR3 is 10 residues. V was shortened by 2 bases and J by 10 bases, with 6 bases between the two germline ends. CDR3 amino acids: CASSFGAAFF. The DNA of the CDR3 is TGTGCCAGCAGCTTCGGGGCAGCTTTCTTT.

This clonotype was recorded at least ten times. The chain carries TRBV20-1 and TRBJ1-3; D is perhaps TRBD1 (6 bases). This CDR3 contains 16 residues. Trimming took off 6 bases at V and 0 bases at J, with 18 bases between the two ends. From germline, CDR1 is DFQATT and CDR2 SNEGSKA (reference sequence). CDR3 in amino acids: CSALAALTGSGNTIYF. The DNA of the CDR3 is TGCAGTGCCCTAGCGGCGTTGACAGGCTCTGGAAACACCATATATTTT.

The chain recombines TRBV12-3 or TRBV12-4 with TRBJ2-3; D perhaps matches TRBD1 (6 bases). V shed 5 bases and J shed 0 bases, with 12 bases lying between them. CDR3 length equals 15 residues. Here the CDR3 DNA reads TGTGCCAGCAGTGAACAGGGAGCAAGCACAGATACGCAGTATTTT. Translating gives CASSEQGASTDTQYF.

V usage is TRBV5-6 and J usage is TRBJ2-7; the match to TRBD2 covers 8 bases. Germline trimming cut 4 bases from V and 4 bases from J; bases unmatched to any gene: 10. The CDR3 contains 15 residues. CDR1 is SGHDT and CDR2 is YYEEEE in the germline V gene. The CDR3 nucleotides are TGTGCCAGCAGCACCCTAGCGGGCCCTTCGTACGAGCAGTACTTC. The encoded protein is CASSTLAGPSYEQYF.

This clonotype was found many times. V gene TRBV11-1 combines with J gene TRBJ2-1; maybe TRBD2 (5 bases). The germline CDR1 and CDR2 sequences are SGHAT and FQDESV (reference sequence). The CDR3 runs 13 residues. V was shortened by 7 bases and J by 4 bases, with 11 bases between the two germline ends. The CDR3, as DNA: TGTGCCAGCACCGCGGACTTTTACAATGAGCAGTTCTTC. This gives the protein CASTADFYNEQFF. Full variable domain (rest looked up from reference TRBV11-1 and TRBJ2-1): EAEVAQSPRYKITEKSQAVAFWCDPISGHATLYWYRQILGQGPELLVQFQDESVVDDSQLPKDRFSAERLKGVDSTLKIQPAELGDSAMYLCASTADFYNEQFFGPGTRLTVL.

This clonotype was observed a few times. J is TRBJ1-1 and V is TRBV10-3, with D unresolved. The V gene lost 10 bases and the J gene lost 0 bases, with 12 bases spanning the gap. This CDR3 is 13 amino acids long. Looked up from germline, CDR1 is ENHRY and CDR2 is SYGVKD. The CDR3 sequence: CATHQVMNTEAFF. The CDR3 bases are TGTGCCACCCACCAGGTCATGAACACTGAAGCTTTCTTT.

This clonotype was found a few times. V usage is TRBV10-3 and J usage is TRBJ1-5, with 8 bases fitting TRBD1. Per the germline V gene, CDR1 is ENHRY and CDR2 is SYGVKD. This CDR3 has 18 residues. The V and J ends lost 9 bases and 3 bases, in that order; junction bases with no gene match: 19. The CDR3 protein is CAIGQGRGISPFNQPQHF. The DNA for the CDR3 is TGTGCCATAGGACAGGGCCGGGGAATATCTCCATTCAATCAGCCCCAGCATTTT.

This clonotype was seen a handful of times. The rearrangement joins TRBV30 to TRBJ2-7; 9 bases map to TRBD1. The CDR3 totals 15 residues. CDR1 and CDR2 (germline): GTSNPN, SVGIG (reference sequence). Trimming cost V 0 bases and J 4 bases; bases outside gene matches: 7. The CDR3 region is CAWSVPGTGWYEQYF. The CDR3 nucleotides read TGTGCCTGGAGTGTACCCGGGACAGGGTGGTACGAGCAGTACTTC.

This clonotype has ten or more counts. The V gene is TRBV6-2 or TRBV6-3, the J gene TRBJ2-6, with D possibly being TRBD1 or TRBD2 (5 bases each). The V gene lost 4 bases and the J gene lost 1 base, with 8 bases spanning the gap. The germline V gene has CDR1 MNHEY and CDR2 SVGEGT. This CDR3 spans 15 amino acids. The CDR3 nucleotides are TGTGCCAGCAGTTTGGGGGTTTCTGGGGCCAACGTCCTGACTTTC. This translates into CASSLGVSGANVLTF.

The chain joins TRBV2 to TRBJ2-2; tentative D call: TRBD2 (6 bases). Germline V lookup: CDR1 SNHLY, CDR2 FYNNEI. The CDR3 has 16 residues. V lost 7 bases and J 7 bases, leaving 22 bases between the germline ends. CDR3 amino acids: CASTPGLSGGGGELFF. For the CDR3, the DNA is TGTGCCAGCACTCCCGGACTATCGGGCGGTGGCGGGGAGCTGTTTTTT.

The chain is built from TRBV24-1 and TRBJ2-2, with unresolved D. CDR1 is KGHDR, CDR2 SFDVKD, per germline. The CDR3 runs 17 residues. Trimming stripped 5 bases from V and 1 base from J, with 16 bases between. CDR3 residues: CATSGKWQARNTGELFF. CDR3 nucleotides: TGTGCCACCAGTGGGAAATGGCAGGCTAGGAACACCGGGGAGCTGTTTTTT.

This clonotype showed up just a few times. The chain has TRBV27 and TRBJ1-2; possibly TRBD1 for D (6 bases). The length of the CDR3 is 14 residues. The V end lost 3 bases, the J end lost 5 bases, and 13 bases lay between the germline ends. Germline V gives CDR1 MNHEY, CDR2 SMNVEV (reference sequence). The DNA for the CDR3 is TGTGCCAGCAGTTTTACAGGGACTGGGTATGGCTACACCTTC. This translates into CASSFTGTGYGYTF.

This chain uses TRBV11-2 with TRBJ2-2; TRBD1 agrees at 7 bases. The CDR3 spans 16 residues. Germline CDR1 is SGHAT and CDR2 is FQNNGV. V was pared by 2 bases and J by 0 bases, with 3 bases of the junction left unmatched. CDR3 coding DNA: TGTGCCAGCAGCTTAACAGGGGCCACGAACACCGGGGAGCTGTTTTTT. This sequence encodes CASSLTGATNTGELFF.